This TCR beta chain was observed in a study of shared clonotypes between healthy human individuals. Broader study findings: It was the non-shared clonotypes that had lower generation probabilities than clonotypes shared by all four donors.

At deep level, the assay was performed. Here immunoSEQ multiplex PCR was the method, and the copy in TCRdb shows in-frame clones only, minus some. This sample has about 2,100,000 clones, with about 93% found just once. CD45RO negativity and positive selection for CCR7 defined naive CD8 cells, a population that excluded terminally differentiated effector memory CD45RA+ cells. All donors qualified as healthy HIV-negative adults and had experienced no recent acute infections or vaccinations. Details on this clone: Its antigen is not identified.

The CDR3 runs 15 residues. The junction had 11 bases not matched to a gene; V was cut back by 4 bases and J by 7 bases. Germline CDR1 is SGDLS and CDR2 is YYNGEE. The receptor's source is a man aged 18 to 29 in good health. Some clones in this sample may be carry-over from other donors' samples. The rearrangement links TRBV9 to TRBJ2-7, with TRBD2 matching 10 bases. Input material: naive CD8+ T cells from PBMCs. The CDR3 loop reads CASSPHPSGSQEQYF. The CDR3 DNA reads as TGTGCCAGCAGCCCCCATCCTAGCGGGAGCCAGGAGCAGTACTTC.